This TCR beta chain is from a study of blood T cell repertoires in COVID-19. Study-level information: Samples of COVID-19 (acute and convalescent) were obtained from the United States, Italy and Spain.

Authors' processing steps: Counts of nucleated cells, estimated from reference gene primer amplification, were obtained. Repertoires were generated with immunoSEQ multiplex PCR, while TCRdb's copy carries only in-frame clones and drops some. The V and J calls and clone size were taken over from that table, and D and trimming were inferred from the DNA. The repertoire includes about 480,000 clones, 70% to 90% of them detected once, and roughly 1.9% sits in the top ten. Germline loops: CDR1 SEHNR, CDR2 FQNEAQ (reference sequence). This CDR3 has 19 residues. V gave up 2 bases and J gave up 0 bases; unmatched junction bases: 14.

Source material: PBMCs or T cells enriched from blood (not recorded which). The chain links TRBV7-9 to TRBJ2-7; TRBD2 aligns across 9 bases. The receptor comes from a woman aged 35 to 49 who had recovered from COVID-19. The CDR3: CASSLLPQREEPISYEQYF. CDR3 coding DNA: TGTGCCAGCAGCTTACTCCCACAGCGGGAGGAACCCATCTCCTACGAGCAGTACTTC.